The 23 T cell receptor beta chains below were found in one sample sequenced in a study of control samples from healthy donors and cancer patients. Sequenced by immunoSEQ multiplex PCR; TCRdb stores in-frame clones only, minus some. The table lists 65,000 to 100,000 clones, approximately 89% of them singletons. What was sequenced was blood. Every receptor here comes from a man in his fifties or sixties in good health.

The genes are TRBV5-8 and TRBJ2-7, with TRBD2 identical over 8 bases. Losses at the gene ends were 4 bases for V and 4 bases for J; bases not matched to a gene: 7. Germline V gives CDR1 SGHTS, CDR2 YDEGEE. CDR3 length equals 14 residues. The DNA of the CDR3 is TGTGCCAGCAGCCCGAGCGGGAGTATGTACGAGCAGTACTTC. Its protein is CASSPSGSMYEQYF. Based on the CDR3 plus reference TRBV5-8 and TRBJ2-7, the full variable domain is EAGVTQSPTHLIKTRGQQATLRCSPISGHTSVYWYQQALGLGLQFLLWYDEGEERNRGNFPPRFSGRQFPNYSSELNVNALELEDSALYLCASSPSGSMYEQYFGPGTRLTVT.

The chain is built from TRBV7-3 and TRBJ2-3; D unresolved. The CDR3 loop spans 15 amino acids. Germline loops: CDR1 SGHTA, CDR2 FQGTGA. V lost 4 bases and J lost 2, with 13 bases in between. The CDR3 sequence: CASSSGLSDTDTQYF. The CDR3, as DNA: TGTGCCAGCAGCTCAGGCTTGTCTGACACAGATACGCAGTATTTT.

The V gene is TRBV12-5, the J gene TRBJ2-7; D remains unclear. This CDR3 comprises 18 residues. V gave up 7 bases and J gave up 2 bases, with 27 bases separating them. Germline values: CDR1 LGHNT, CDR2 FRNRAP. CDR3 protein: CASALFMLATFYTYEQYF. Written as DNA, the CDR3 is TGTGCTAGTGCCCTTTTTATGTTGGCTACCTTTTATACCTACGAGCAGTACTTC.

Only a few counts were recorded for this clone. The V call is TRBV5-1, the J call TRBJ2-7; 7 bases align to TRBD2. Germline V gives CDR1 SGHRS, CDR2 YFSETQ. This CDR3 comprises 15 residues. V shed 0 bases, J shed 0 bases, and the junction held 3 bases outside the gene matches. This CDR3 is CASSLGASGSYEQYF. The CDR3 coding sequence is TGCGCCAGCAGCTTGGGGGCTAGCGGCTCCTACGAGCAGTACTTC.

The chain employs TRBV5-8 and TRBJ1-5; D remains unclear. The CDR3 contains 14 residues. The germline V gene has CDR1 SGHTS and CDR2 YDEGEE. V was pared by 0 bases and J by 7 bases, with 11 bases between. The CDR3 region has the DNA TGTGCCAGCAGCTTGGCCACGATTGGACAGCCCCAGCATTTT. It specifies CASSLATIGQPQHF.

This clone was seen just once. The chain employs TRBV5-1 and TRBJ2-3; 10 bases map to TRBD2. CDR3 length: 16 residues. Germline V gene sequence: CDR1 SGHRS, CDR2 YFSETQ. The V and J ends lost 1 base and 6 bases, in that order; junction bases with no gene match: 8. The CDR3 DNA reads TGCGCCAGCAGCTTGATTTCTAGCGGGAGTTCGGATACGCAGTATTTT. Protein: CASSLISSGSSDTQYF.

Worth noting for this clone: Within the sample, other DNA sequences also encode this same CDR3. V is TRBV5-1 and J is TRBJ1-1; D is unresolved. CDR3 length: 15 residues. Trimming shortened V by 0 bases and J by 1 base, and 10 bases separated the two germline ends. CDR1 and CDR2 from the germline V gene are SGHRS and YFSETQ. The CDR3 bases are TGCGCCAGCAGCTTGGGTGTCTCCTCGAACACTGAAGCTTTCTTT. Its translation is CASSLGVSSNTEAFF. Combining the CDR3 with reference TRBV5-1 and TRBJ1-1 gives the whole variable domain KAGVTQTPRYLIKTRGQQVTLSCSPISGHRSVSWYQQTPGQGLQFLFEYFSETQRNKGNFPGRFSGRQFSNSRSEMNVSTLELGDSALYLCASSLGVSSNTEAFFGQGTRLTVV.

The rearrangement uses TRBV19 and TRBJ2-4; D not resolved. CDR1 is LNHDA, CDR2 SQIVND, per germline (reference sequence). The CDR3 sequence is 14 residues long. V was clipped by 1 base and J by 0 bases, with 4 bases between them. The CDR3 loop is CASSIGVAKNIQYF. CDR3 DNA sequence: TGTGCCAGTAGTATAGGTGTAGCCAAAAACATTCAGTACTTC. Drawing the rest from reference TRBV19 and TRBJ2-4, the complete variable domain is DGGITQSPKYLFRKEGQNVTLSCEQNLNHDAMYWYRQDPGQGLRLIYYSQIVNDFQKGDIAEGYSVSREKKESFPLTVTSAQKNPTAFYLCASSIGVAKNIQYFGAGTRLSVL.

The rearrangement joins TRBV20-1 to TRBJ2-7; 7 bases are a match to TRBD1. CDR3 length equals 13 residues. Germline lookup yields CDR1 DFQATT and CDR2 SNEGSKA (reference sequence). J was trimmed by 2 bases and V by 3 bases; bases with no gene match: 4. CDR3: CSASSGQTYEQYF. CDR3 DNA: TGCAGTGCTAGTTCGGGACAGACCTACGAGCAGTACTTC.

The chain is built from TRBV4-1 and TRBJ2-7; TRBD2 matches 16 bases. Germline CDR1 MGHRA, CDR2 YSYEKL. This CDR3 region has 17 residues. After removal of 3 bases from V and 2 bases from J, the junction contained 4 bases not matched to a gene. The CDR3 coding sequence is TGCGCCAGCAGCCAGGGACTAGCGGGAGGGATTACCTACGAGCAGTACTTC. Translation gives CASSQGLAGGITYEQYF.

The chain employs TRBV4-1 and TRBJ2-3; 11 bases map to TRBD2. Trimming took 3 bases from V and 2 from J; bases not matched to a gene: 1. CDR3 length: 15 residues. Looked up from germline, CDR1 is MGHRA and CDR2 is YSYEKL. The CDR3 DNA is TGCGCCAGCAGCCAGGGACTAGCGGCCACAGATACGCAGTATTTT. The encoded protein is CASSQGLAATDTQYF.

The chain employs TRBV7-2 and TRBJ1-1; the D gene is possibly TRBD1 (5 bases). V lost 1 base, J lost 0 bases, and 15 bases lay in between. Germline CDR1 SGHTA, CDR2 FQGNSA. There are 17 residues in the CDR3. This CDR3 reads CASSLGIFGGMNTEAFF. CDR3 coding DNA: TGTGCCAGCAGCTTAGGGATTTTCGGGGGAATGAACACTGAAGCTTTCTTT.

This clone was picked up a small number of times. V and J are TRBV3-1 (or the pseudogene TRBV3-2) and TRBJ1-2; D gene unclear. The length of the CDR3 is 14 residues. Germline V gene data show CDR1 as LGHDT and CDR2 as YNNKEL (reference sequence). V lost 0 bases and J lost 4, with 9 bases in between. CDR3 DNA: TGTGCCAGCAGCCAAGATCCGAGGGTCTATGGCTACACCTTC. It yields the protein CASSQDPRVYGYTF.

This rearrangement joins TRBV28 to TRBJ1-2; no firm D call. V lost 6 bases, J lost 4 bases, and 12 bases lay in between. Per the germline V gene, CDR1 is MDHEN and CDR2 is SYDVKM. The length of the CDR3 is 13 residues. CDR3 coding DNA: TGTGCCAGCAGCCCTAACCTTTTCTATGGCTACACCTTC. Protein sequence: CASSPNLFYGYTF.

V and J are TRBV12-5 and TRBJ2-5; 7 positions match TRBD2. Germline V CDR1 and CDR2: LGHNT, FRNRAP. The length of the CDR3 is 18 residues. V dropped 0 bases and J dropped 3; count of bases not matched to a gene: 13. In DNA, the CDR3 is TGTGCTAGTGGTTTGGTACGAGACGGGAGGACGAACGAAGAGACCCAGTACTTC. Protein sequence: CASGLVRDGRTNEETQYF.

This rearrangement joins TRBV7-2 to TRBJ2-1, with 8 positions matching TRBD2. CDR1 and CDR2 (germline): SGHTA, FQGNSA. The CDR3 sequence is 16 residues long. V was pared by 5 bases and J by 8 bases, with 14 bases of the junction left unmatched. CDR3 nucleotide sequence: TGTGCCAGCAGCCCCATTTTTTCGGGAGGGGAGGATGAGCAGTTCTTC. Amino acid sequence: CASSPIFSGGEDEQFF. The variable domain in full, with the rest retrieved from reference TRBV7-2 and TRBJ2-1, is GAGVSQSPSNKVTEKGKDVELRCDPISGHTALYWYRQSLGQGLEFLIYFQGNSAPDKSGLPSDRFSAERTGGSVSTLTIQRTQQEDSAVYLCASSPIFSGGEDEQFFGPGTRLTVL.

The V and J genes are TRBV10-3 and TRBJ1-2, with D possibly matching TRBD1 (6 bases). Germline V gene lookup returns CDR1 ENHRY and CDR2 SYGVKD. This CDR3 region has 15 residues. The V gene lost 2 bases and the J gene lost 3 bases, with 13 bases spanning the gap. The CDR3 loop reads CAISEEGTGYYGYTF. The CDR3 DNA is TGTGCCATCAGTGAGGAGGGAACAGGGTACTATGGCTACACCTTC.

CDR3 DNA: TGTGCCAGCAGTTTTGGGCGGGGTGGCTACACCTTC. Translation: CASSFGRGGYTF. The chain employs TRBV12-3 or TRBV12-4 and TRBJ1-2; D gene unclear. The V end was cut by 3 bases, the J end by 7 bases, with 9 bases between. This CDR3 is 12 amino acids long.

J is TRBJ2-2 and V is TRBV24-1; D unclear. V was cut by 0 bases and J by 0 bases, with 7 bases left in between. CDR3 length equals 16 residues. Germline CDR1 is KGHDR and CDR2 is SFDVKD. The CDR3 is CATSDLPGTNTGELFF. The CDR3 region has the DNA TGTGCCACCAGTGATTTGCCAGGAACGAACACCGGGGAGCTGTTTTTT.

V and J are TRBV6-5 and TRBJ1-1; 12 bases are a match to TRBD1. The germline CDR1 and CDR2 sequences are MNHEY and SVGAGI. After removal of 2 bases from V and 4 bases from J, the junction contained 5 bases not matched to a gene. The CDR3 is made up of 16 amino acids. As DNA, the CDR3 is TGTGCCAGCAGTTACGGGGACAGGGGGCCGGGCACTGAAGCTTTCTTT. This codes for CASSYGDRGPGTEAFF.

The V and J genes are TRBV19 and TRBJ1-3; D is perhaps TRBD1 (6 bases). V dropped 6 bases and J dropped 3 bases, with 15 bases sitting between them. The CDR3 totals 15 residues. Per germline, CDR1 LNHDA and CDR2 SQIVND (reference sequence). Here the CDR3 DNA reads TGTGCCAGTAGACGAGCAGGGGCAGGTGGAAACACCATATATTTT. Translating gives CASRRAGAGGNTIYF.

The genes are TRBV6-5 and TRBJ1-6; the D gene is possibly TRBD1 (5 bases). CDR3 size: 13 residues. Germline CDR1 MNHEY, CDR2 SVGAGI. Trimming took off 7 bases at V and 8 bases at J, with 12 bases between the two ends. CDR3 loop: CASTQGEDSPLHF. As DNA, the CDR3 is TGTGCCAGCACCCAGGGCGAGGATTCACCCCTCCACTTT.

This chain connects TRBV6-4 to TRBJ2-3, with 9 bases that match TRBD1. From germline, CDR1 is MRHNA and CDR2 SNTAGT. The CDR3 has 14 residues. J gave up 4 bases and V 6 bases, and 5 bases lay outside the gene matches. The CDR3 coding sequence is TGTGCCAGCAGCGACAGGGGGAATCCAGATACGCAGTATTTT. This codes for CASSDRGNPDTQYF.